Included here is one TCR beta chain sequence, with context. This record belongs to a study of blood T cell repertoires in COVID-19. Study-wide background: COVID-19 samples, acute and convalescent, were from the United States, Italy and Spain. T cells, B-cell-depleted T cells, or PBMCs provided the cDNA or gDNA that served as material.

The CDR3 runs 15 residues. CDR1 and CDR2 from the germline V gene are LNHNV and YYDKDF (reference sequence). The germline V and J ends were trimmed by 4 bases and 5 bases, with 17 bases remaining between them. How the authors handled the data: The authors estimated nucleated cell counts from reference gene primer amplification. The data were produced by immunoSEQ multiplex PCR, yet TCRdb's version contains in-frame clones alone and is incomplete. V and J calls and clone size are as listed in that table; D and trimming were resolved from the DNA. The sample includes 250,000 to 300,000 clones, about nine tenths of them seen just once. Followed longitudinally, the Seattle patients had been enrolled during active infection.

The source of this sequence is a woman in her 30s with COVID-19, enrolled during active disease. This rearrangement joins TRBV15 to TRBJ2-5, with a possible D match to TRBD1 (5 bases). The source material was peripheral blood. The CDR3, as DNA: TGTGCCACCAGCATTGGGAATACAGGTCTGGAGACCCAGTACTTC. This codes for CATSIGNTGLETQYF.